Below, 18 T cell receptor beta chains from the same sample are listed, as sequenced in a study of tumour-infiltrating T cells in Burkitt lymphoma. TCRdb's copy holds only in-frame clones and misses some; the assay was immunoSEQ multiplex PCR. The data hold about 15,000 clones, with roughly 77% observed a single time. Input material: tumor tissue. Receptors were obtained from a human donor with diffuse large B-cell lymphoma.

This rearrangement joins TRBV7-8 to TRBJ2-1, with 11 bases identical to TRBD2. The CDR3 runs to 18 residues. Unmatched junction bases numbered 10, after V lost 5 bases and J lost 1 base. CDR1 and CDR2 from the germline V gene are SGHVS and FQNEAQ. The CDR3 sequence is CASSAGLAGYRSYNEQFF. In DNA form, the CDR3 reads TGTGCCAGCAGCGCCGGACTAGCGGGCTACCGATCCTACAATGAGCAGTTCTTC.

The CDR3 sequence is CASSPNPGTGGHNEQFF. The CDR3 region has the DNA TGTGCCAGCAGCCCGAACCCTGGGACAGGGGGCCACAATGAGCAGTTCTTC. The rearrangement links TRBV11-2 to TRBJ2-1, with 12 bases that match TRBD1. Germline CDR1 SGHAT, CDR2 FQNNGV. With 5 bases clipped from V and 5 bases from J, the junction kept 10 bases outside the gene matches. This CDR3 comprises 17 residues.

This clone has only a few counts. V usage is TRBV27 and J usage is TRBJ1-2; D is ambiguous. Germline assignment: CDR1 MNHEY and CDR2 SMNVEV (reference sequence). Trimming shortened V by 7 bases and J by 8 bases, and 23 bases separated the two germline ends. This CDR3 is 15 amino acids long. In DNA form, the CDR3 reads TGTGCCAGCACTCTCCGGGCAGCCTCAACGGAAGGCTACACCTTC. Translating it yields CASTLRAASTEGYTF.

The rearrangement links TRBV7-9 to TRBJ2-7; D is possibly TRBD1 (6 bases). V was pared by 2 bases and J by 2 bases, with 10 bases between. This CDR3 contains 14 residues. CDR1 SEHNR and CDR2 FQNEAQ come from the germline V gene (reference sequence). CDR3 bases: TGTGCCAGCAGCTTACAGGGGTTCACCTACGAGCAGTACTTC. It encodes CASSLQGFTYEQYF.

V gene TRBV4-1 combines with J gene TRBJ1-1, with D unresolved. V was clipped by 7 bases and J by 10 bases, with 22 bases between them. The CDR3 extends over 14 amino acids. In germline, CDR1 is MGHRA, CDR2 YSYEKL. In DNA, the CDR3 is TGCGCCAGCAACCCCAAAGAGGTAGAAGCGGGAGCTTTCTTT. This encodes CASNPKEVEAGAFF.

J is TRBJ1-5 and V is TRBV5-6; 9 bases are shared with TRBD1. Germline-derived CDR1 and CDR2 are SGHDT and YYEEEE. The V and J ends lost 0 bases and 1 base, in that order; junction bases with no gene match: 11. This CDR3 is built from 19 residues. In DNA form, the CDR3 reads TGTGCCAGCAGCTTGGGGACAGGGGTGGGTGTTAGAAGCAATCAGCCCCAGCATTTT. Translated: CASSLGTGVGVRSNQPQHF.

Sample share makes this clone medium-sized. For the CDR3, the DNA is TGTGCTAGTGGTTTGGTACCTGGTAGGGGTACGAGTCTAGCGGAAAACACCGGGGAGCTGTTTTTT. Translating it yields CASGLVPGRGTSLAENTGELFF. The chain employs TRBV12-5 and TRBJ2-2; 7 nucleotides line up with TRBD2. From germline, CDR1 is LGHNT and CDR2 FRNRAP. This CDR3 has 22 residues. V lost 0 bases, J lost 2 bases, and 21 bases stayed unmatched.

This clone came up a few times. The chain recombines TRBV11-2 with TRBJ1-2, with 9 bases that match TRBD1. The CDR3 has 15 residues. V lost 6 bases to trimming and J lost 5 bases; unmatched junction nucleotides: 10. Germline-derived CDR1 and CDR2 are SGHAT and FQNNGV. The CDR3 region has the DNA TGTGCCAGCAGACGTGGACAGGGGCTTCATTATGGCTACACCTTC. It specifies CASRRGQGLHYGYTF. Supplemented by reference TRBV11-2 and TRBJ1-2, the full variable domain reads EAGVAQSPRYKIIEKRQSVAFWCNPISGHATLYWYQQILGQGPKLLIQFQNNGVVDDSQLPKDRFSAERLKGVDSTLKIQPAKLEDSAVYLCASRRGQGLHYGYTFGSGTRLTVV.

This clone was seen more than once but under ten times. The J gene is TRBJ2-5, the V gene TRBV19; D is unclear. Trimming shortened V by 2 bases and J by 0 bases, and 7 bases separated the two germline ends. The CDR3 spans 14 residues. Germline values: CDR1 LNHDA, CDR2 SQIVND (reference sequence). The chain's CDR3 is CASSILGYQETQYF. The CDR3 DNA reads TGTGCCAGTAGTATATTGGGGTACCAAGAGACCCAGTACTTC.

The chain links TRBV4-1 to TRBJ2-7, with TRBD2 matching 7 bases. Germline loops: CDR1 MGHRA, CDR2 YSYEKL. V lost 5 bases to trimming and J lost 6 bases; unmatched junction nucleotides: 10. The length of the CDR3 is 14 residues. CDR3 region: CASSRGAGRIEQYF. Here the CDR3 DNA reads TGCGCCAGCAGCAGAGGAGCGGGACGTATCGAGCAGTACTTC.

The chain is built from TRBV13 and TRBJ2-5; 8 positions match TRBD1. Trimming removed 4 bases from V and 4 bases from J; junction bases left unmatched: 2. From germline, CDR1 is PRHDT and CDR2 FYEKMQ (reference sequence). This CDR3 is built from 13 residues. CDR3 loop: CASSSTGVETQYF. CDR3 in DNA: TGTGCCAGCAGCTCGACAGGGGTAGAGACCCAGTACTTC.

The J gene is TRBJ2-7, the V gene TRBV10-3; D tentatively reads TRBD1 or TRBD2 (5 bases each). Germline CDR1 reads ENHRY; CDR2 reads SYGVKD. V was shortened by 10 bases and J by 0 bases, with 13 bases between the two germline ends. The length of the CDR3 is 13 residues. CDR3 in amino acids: CATLRGASYEQYF. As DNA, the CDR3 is TGTGCCACCCTGAGGGGCGCCTCCTACGAGCAGTACTTC.

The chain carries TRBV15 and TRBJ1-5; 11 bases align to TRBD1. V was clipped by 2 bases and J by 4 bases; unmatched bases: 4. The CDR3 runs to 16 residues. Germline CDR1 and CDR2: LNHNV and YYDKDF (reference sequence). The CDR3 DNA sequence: TGTGCCACCAGCAGACAGGACAGGGGGCCAAATCAGCCCCAGCATTTT. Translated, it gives CATSRQDRGPNQPQHF.

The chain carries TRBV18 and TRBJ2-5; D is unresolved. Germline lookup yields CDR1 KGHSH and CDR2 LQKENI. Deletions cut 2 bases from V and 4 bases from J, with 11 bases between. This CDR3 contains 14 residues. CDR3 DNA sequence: TGTGCCAGCTCACCAGACGAGGCGAGAGAGACCCAGTACTTC. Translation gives CASSPDEARETQYF.

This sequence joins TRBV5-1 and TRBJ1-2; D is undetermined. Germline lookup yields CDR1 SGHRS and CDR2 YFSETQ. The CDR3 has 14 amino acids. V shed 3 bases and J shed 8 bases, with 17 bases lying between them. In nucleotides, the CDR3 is TGCGCCAGCAGCTCAACGGGCCTAGTGAGGGGCTACACCTTC. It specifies CASSSTGLVRGYTF. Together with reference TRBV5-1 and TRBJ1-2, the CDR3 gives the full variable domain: KAGVTQTPRYLIKTRGQQVTLSCSPISGHRSVSWYQQTPGQGLQFLFEYFSETQRNKGNFPGRFSGRQFSNSRSEMNVSTLELGDSALYLCASSSTGLVRGYTFGSGTRLTVV.

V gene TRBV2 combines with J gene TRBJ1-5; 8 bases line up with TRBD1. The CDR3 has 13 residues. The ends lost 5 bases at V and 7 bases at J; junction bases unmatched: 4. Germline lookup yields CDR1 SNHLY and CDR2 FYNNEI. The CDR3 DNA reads TGTGCCAGCAGTACACAGGGGGGACAGCCCCAGCATTTT. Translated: CASSTQGGQPQHF.

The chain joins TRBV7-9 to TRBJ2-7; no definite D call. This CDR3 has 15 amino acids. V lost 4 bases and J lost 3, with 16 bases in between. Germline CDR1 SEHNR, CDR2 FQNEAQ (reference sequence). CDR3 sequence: CASSSRAGVGYEQYF. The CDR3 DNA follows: TGTGCCAGCAGCTCTCGGGCCGGCGTAGGCTACGAGCAGTACTTC. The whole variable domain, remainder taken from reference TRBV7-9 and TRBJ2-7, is DTGVSQNPRHKITKRGQNVTFRCDPISEHNRLYWYRQTLGQGPEFLTYFQNEAQLEKSRLLSDRFSAERPKGSFSTLEIQRTEQGDSAMYLCASSSRAGVGYEQYFGPGTRLTVT.

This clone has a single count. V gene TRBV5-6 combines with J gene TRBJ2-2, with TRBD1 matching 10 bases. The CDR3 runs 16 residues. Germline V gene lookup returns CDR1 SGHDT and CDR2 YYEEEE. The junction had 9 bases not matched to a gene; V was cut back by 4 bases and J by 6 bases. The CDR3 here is CASSDPDRGKSGELFF. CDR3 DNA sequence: TGTGCCAGCAGCGACCCGGACAGGGGGAAGTCCGGGGAGCTGTTTTTT.